These T cell receptor beta chains were read from a single sample in a study of CD8+ T cells in alopecia areata. Only in-frame clones appear in the TCRdb table, and some are missing; sequencing was by immunoSEQ multiplex PCR. Here the sample spans a few hundred thousand clones, 40% to 45% being singletons. The sample was CD4+ T cells sorted from blood, taken at roughly week 36, from a patient treated with tofacitinib. These receptors all stem from a human donor with alopecia areata. The CDR3 runs from the conserved cysteine through the conserved F or W. The order of the fields is V gene, clone size, J gene, D gene, CDR3 protein, CDR3 DNA. The D gene is left open where the match is weak. Some rows mark clone size as missing; the rest say once, few, many or name a class of expanded clone.

v_gene: TRBV7-6
abundance: once
j_gene: TRBJ2-2
d_gene: .
CDR3aa: CASSLIATGELFF
CDR3nt: TGTGCCAGCAGCTTAATTGCCACCGGGGAGCTGTTTTTT

v_gene: TRBV7-8
abundance: many
j_gene: TRBJ1-4
d_gene: TRBD1
CDR3aa: CASSSAGTGAEKLFF
CDR3nt: TGTGCCAGCAGCTCCGCCGGGACAGGGGCTGAAAAACTGTTTTTT

v_gene: TRBV4-1
abundance: .
j_gene: TRBJ1-5
d_gene: .
CDR3aa: CASSQDWERGGNQPQHF
CDR3nt: TGCGCCAGCAGCCAAGACTGGGAACGGGGAGGCAATCAGCCCCAGCATTTT

v_gene: TRBV29-1
abundance: few
j_gene: TRBJ1-2
d_gene: .
CDR3aa: CSVDWGETGYTF
CDR3nt: TGCAGCGTTGACTGGGGGGAAACAGGCTACACCTTC

v_gene: TRBV2
abundance: many
j_gene: TRBJ2-1
d_gene: .
CDR3aa: CASSEWGVEQFF
CDR3nt: TGTGCCAGCAGTGAATGGGGAGTTGAGCAGTTCTTC

v_gene: TRBV7-2
abundance: .
j_gene: TRBJ2-7
d_gene: .
CDR3aa: CASSLALSYEQYF
CDR3nt: TGTGCCAGCAGCTTAGCGCTATCCTACGAGCAGTACTTC

v_gene: TRBV30
abundance: .
j_gene: TRBJ2-2
d_gene: TRBD1
CDR3aa: CACEATGLNTGELFF
CDR3nt: TGTGCCTGTGAGGCGACAGGGTTGAACACCGGGGAGCTGTTTTTT

v_gene: TRBV27
abundance: medium-sized
j_gene: TRBJ2-6
d_gene: .
CDR3aa: CASSLSGRAASGANVLTF
CDR3nt: TGTGCCAGCAGTTTATCTGGCAGGGCAGCCTCTGGGGCCAACGTCCTGACTTTC

v_gene: TRBV14
abundance: .
j_gene: TRBJ2-5
d_gene: .
CDR3aa: CASSQGQGSRETQYF
CDR3nt: TGTGCCAGCAGCCAAGGGCAGGGGAGCCGGGAGACCCAGTACTTC

v_gene: TRBV6-5
abundance: once
j_gene: TRBJ2-2
d_gene: .
CDR3aa: CASRPPGLPRELFF
CDR3nt: TGTGCCAGCAGGCCACCGGGACTGCCAAGGGAGCTGTTTTTT

v_gene: TRBV2
abundance: few
j_gene: TRBJ1-5
d_gene: .
CDR3aa: CASSEGRRDQPQHF
CDR3nt: TGTGCCAGCAGTGAGGGGCGCCGGGATCAGCCCCAGCATTTT

v_gene: TRBV5-1
abundance: .
j_gene: TRBJ2-7
d_gene: TRBD1
CDR3aa: CASSGDRGHEQYF
CDR3nt: TGCGCCAGCAGCGGGGACAGGGGCCACGAGCAGTACTTC

v_gene: TRBV6-1
abundance: .
j_gene: TRBJ2-5
d_gene: .
CDR3aa: CASSTFLGARETQYF
CDR3nt: TGTGCCAGCAGTACCTTCTTGGGAGCTCGGGAGACCCAGTACTTC

v_gene: TRBV7-2
abundance: .
j_gene: TRBJ2-1
d_gene: .
CDR3aa: CASSLGHGDEQFF
CDR3nt: TGTGCCAGCAGCTTAGGACATGGGGATGAGCAGTTCTTC

v_gene: TRBV2
abundance: many
j_gene: TRBJ2-2
d_gene: TRBD2
CDR3aa: CASTSGRNTGELFF
CDR3nt: TGTGCCAGCACTAGCGGGAGGAACACCGGGGAGCTGTTTTTT

v_gene: TRBV15
abundance: .
j_gene: TRBJ2-3
d_gene: .
CDR3aa: CATSGSLDTQYF
CDR3nt: TGTGCCACCAGCGGATCCCTGGATACGCAGTATTTT

v_gene: TRBV11-2
abundance: .
j_gene: TRBJ1-2
d_gene: TRBD1
CDR3aa: CASSPLGTGGHYGYTF
CDR3nt: TGTGCCAGCAGCCCGTTGGGGACAGGGGGCCACTATGGCTACACCTTC

v_gene: TRBV11-3
abundance: .
j_gene: TRBJ2-2
d_gene: .
CDR3aa: CASSPRRGGTGELFF
CDR3nt: TGTGCCAGCAGCCCTCGCAGGGGCGGCACCGGGGAGCTGTTTTTT

v_gene: TRBV27
abundance: .
j_gene: TRBJ2-7
d_gene: TRBD2
CDR3aa: CASSFFGLPGGHYEQYF
CDR3nt: TGTGCCAGCAGTTTTTTCGGCCTCCCGGGGGGTCACTACGAGCAGTACTTC

v_gene: TRBV6-5
abundance: .
j_gene: TRBJ1-1
d_gene: .
CDR3aa: CASSSGDLNTEAFF
CDR3nt: TGTGCCAGCAGTTCGGGGGATCTGAACACTGAAGCTTTCTTT

v_gene: TRBV7-9
abundance: once
j_gene: TRBJ2-2
d_gene: TRBD2
CDR3aa: CASSLGLAGGNTGELFF
CDR3nt: TGTGCCAGCAGCTTGGGGCTAGCGGGCGGAAACACCGGGGAGCTGTTTTTT

v_gene: TRBV19
abundance: few
j_gene: TRBJ1-4
d_gene: .
CDR3aa: CASSTPGSVEKLFF
CDR3nt: TGTGCCAGTAGTACTCCAGGGTCGGTTGAAAAACTGTTTTTT

v_gene: TRBV7-2
abundance: .
j_gene: TRBJ1-5
d_gene: .
CDR3aa: CASSISGNQPQHF
CDR3nt: TGTGCCAGCAGCATATCAGGGAATCAGCCCCAGCATTTT

v_gene: TRBV4-1
abundance: once
j_gene: TRBJ2-7
d_gene: .
CDR3aa: CASSQQESYEQYF
CDR3nt: TGCGCCAGCAGCCAACAGGAATCGTACGAGCAGTACTTC

v_gene: TRBV7-8
abundance: few
j_gene: TRBJ2-5
d_gene: .
CDR3aa: CASSLTSPSPTQYF
CDR3nt: TGTGCCAGCAGCTTAACTTCCCCCAGTCCGACCCAGTACTTC

v_gene: TRBV11-2
abundance: many
j_gene: TRBJ2-1
d_gene: TRBD2
CDR3aa: CASSPNSGRGGNEQFF
CDR3nt: TGTGCCAGCAGTCCCAATAGCGGGAGGGGGGGCAATGAGCAGTTCTTC